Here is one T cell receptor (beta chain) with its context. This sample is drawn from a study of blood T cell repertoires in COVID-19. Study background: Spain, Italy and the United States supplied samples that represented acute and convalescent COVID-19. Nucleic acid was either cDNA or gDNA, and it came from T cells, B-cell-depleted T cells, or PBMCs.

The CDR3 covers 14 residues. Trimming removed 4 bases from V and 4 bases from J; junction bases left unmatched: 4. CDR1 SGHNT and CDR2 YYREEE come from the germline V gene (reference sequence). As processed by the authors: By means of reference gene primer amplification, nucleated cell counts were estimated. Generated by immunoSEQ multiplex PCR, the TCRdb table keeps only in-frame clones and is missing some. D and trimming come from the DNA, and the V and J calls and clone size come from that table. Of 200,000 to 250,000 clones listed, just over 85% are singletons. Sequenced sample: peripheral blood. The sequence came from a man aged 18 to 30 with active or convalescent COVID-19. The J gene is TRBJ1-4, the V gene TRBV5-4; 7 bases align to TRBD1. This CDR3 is CASSHDRVNEKLFF. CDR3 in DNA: TGTGCCAGCAGCCACGACAGGGTTAATGAAAAACTGTTTTTT.